One sample yielded the 10 T cell receptor beta chains listed below, sequenced in a study of CD8+CD57+ T cells in acquired aplastic anemia. Profiling that covered TCR beta VDJ and CDR3 relied on genomic DNA as its template. One entry per CDR3 protein results from TCRdb running MiXCR on the reads. The sample contains under 150,000 distinct CDR3 sequences, 41% of which appear only once. The source material was sorted CD4+, CD8+, or CD8+CD57+ T cells (not recorded which) from PBMCs. The receptors come from a human donor in good health, serving as a control.

This clonotype was picked up a small number of times. V usage is TRBV2 and J usage is TRBJ2-1, with a possible D match to TRBD1 (6 bases). Germline V CDR1 and CDR2: SNHLY, FYNNEI. The V end lost 5 bases, the J end lost 5 bases, and 10 bases lay between the germline ends. The CDR3 consists of 13 residues. The DNA of the CDR3 is TGTGCCAGCAGTCGGGACATAGACAATGAGCAGTTCTTC. Translated, it gives CASSRDIDNEQFF. The full variable domain, with the rest looked up from reference TRBV2 and TRBJ2-1, is EPEVTQTPSHQVTQMGQEVILRCVPISNHLYFYWYRQILGQKVEFLVSFYNNEISEKSEIFDDQFSVERPDGSNFTLKIRSTKLEDSAMYFCASSRDIDNEQFFGPGTRLTVL.

In its sample, this clonotype is medium-sized. The rearrangement links TRBV6-4 to TRBJ1-2; possibly TRBD1 for D (6 bases). The CDR3 spans 13 residues. Per the germline V gene, CDR1 is MRHNA and CDR2 is SNTAGT. V lost 9 bases to trimming and J lost 7 bases, with 18 bases between them. The CDR3 DNA is TGTGCCAGAGGACGTGGGGGGCTCGCTGGCTACACCTTC. Its translation: CARGRGGLAGYTF.

The V and J genes are TRBV7-2 and TRBJ2-1; unclear D gene. The CDR3 has 12 amino acids. Between the trimmed V and J ends, which lost 9 bases and 4 bases, there was a span of 10 bases. The germline gives CDR1 SGHTA, CDR2 FQGNSA. This chain's CDR3 is CASRKGYNEQFF. The CDR3 nucleotides read TGTGCCAGTAGAAAGGGTTACAATGAGCAGTTCTTC.

This clonotype was observed a handful of times. This may stem from a read error, because a much larger clone lies one nucleotide away. The chain carries TRBV12-3 or TRBV12-4 and TRBJ1-4; D not resolved. V was clipped by 10 bases and J by 8 bases, with 11 bases between them. There are 11 residues in the CDR3. The CDR3 region is CANSEFEKLFF. The CDR3 nucleotides are TGTGCCAACAGCGAGTTCGAAAAACTGTTTTTT.

Remarks on this clonotype: This may arise from a read error, as a much more abundant clone is one base away. The rearrangement joins TRBV24-1 to TRBJ2-7; D not certain. Germline loops: CDR1 KGHDR, CDR2 SFDVKD. V shed 6 bases and J shed 3 bases, with 14 bases lying between them. The CDR3 covers 14 residues. In nucleotides, the CDR3 is TGTGCCACCAGTTCCCAAAGTCCGATCTACGAGCAGTACTTC. Amino acids: CATSSQSPIYEQYF.

The chain employs TRBV9 and TRBJ2-5; D is unresolved. V lost 2 bases and J 5 bases, leaving 7 bases between the germline ends. Germline V lookup: CDR1 SGDLS, CDR2 YYNGEE. The CDR3 extends over 12 amino acids. CDR3 region: CASSVEGETQYF. In nucleotides, the CDR3 is TGTGCCAGCAGCGTTGAAGGGGAGACCCAGTACTTC.

This clonotype was detected ten times or more. V is TRBV5-1 and J is TRBJ1-1; D is ambiguous. Trimming pared 5 bases from V and 0 bases from J, leaving 8 bases between. The CDR3 contains 13 residues. CDR1 and CDR2 (germline): SGHRS, YFSETQ. This CDR3 reads CASRADMNTEAFF. The CDR3 region has the DNA TGCGCCAGCAGGGCAGACATGAACACTGAAGCTTTCTTT. Variable domain in full (rest from reference TRBV5-1 and TRBJ1-1): KAGVTQTPRYLIKTRGQQVTLSCSPISGHRSVSWYQQTPGQGLQFLFEYFSETQRNKGNFPGRFSGRQFSNSRSEMNVSTLELGDSALYLCASRADMNTEAFFGQGTRLTVV.

The genes are TRBV19 and TRBJ1-5; the match to TRBD1 covers 7 bases. CDR1 is LNHDA, CDR2 SQIVND, per germline (reference sequence). The CDR3 loop spans 15 amino acids. The junction had 15 bases not matched to a gene; V was cut back by 11 bases and J by 5 bases. CDR3 protein: CAAKGAGRYDQPQHF. The DNA for the CDR3 is TGTGCCGCTAAGGGGGCAGGGAGATATGATCAGCCCCAGCATTTT.

The J gene is TRBJ2-5, the V gene TRBV25-1, with D perhaps matching TRBD1 (6 bases). The DNA end lines up better with TRBJ2-7; the J call may be wrong. The CDR3 extends over 17 amino acids. Germline CDR1 reads MGHDK; CDR2 reads SYGVNS. The CDR3 sequence: CAVPASTLGQSVYEQYF. The DNA of the CDR3 is TGTGCGGTGCCAGCATCTACTTTAGGACAGAGTGTCTACGAGCAGTACTTC.

The V and J genes are TRBV2 and TRBJ1-2, with D perhaps TRBD1 (5 bases). Trimming stripped 10 bases from V and 2 bases from J, with 17 bases between. This CDR3 is built from 14 residues. Germline loops: CDR1 SNHLY, CDR2 FYNNEI. CDR3 sequence reads: CATRQGKGNYGYTF. CDR3 in DNA: TGTGCCACCAGACAAGGCAAGGGGAACTATGGCTACACCTTC.